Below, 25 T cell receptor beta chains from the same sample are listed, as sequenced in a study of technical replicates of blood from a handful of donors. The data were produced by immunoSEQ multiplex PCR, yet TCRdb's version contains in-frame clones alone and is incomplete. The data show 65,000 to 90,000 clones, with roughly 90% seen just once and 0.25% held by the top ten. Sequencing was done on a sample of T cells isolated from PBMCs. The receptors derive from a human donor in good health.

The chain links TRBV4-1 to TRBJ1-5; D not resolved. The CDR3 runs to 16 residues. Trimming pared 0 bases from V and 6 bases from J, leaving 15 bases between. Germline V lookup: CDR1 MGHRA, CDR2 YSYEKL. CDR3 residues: CASSQEGLEGSQPQHF. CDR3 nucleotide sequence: TGCGCCAGCAGCCAAGAAGGGTTAGAAGGGAGTCAGCCCCAGCATTTT.

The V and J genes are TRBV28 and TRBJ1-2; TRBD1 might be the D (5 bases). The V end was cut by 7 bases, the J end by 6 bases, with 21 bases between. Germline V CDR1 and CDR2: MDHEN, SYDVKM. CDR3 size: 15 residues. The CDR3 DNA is TGTGCCAGCACTATTAGTTGGGGCTTTGATGATGGCTACACCTTC. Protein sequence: CASTISWGFDDGYTF.

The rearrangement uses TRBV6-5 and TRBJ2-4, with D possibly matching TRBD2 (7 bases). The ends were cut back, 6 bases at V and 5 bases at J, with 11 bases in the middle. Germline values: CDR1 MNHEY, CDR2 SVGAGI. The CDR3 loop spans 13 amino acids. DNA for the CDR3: TGTGCCAGCAGAACGGGGGGCCAAAACATTCAGTACTTC. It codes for CASRTGGQNIQYF.

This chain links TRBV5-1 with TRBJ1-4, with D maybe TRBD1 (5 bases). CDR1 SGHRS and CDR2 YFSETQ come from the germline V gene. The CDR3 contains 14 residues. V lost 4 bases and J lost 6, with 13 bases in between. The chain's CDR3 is CASSPGRADEKLFF. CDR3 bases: TGCGCCAGCAGCCCGGGCAGGGCTGATGAAAAACTGTTTTTT.

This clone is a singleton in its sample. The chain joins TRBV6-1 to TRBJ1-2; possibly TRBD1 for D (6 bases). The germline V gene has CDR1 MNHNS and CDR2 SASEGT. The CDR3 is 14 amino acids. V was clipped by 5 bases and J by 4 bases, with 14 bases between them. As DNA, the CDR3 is TGTGCCAGCAGTAAACAGGGTGAGGGCTATGGCTACACCTTC. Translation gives CASSKQGEGYGYTF.

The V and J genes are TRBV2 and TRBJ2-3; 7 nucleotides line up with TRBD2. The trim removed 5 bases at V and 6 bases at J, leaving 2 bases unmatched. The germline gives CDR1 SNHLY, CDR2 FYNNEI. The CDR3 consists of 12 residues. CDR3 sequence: CASSSLADTQYF. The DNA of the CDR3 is TGTGCCAGCAGTTCACTAGCGGATACGCAGTATTTT.

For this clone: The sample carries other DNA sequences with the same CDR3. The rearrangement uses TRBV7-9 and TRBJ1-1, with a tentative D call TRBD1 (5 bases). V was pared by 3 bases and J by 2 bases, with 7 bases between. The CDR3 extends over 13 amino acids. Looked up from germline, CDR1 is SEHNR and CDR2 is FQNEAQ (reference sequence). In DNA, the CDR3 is TGTGCCAGCAGCTTGCAGGGAAACACTGAAGCTTTCTTT. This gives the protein CASSLQGNTEAFF.

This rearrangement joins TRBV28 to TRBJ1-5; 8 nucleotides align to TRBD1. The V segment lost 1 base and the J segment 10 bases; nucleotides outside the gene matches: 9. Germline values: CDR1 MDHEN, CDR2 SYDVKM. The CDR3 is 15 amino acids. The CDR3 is CASSLSGGQDPPQHF. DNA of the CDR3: TGTGCCAGCAGTTTATCTGGGGGACAGGACCCTCCCCAGCATTTT.

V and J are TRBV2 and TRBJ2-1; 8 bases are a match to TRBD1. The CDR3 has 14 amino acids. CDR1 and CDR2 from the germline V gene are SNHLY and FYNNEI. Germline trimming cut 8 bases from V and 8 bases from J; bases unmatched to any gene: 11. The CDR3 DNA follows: TGTGCCAGCCTCTCGTGGACAGGGCACGATGAGCAGTTCTTC. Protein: CASLSWTGHDEQFF.

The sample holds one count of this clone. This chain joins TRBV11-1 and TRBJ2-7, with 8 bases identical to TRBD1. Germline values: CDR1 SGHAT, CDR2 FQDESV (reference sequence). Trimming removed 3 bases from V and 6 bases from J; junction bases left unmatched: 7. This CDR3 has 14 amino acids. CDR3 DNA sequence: TGTGCCAGCAGCTTGGAGCAGGGGGCCTTCGAGCAGTACTTC. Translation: CASSLEQGAFEQYF.

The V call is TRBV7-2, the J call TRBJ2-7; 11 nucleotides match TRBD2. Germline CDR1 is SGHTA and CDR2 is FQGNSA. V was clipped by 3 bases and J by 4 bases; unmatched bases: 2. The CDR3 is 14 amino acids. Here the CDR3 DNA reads TGTGCCAGCAGCTTTAGCGGGGGGGCATACGAGCAGTACTTC. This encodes CASSFSGGAYEQYF. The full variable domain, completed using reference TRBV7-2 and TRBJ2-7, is GAGVSQSPSNKVTEKGKDVELRCDPISGHTALYWYRQSLGQGLEFLIYFQGNSAPDKSGLPSDRFSAERTGGSVSTLTIQRTQQEDSAVYLCASSFSGGAYEQYFGPGTRLTVT.

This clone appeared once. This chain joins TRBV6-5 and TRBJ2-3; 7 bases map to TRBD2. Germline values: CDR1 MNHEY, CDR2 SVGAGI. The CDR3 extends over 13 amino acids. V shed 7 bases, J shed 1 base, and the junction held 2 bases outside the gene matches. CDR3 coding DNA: TGTGCCAGCATGGGGGGGGGCACAGATACGCAGTATTTT. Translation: CASMGGGTDTQYF.

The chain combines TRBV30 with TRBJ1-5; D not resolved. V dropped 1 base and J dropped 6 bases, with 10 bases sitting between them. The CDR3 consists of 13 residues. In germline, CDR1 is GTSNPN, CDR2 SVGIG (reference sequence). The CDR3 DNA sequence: TGTGCCTGGAGTGCCCCTAGCCGTCAGCCCCAGCATTTT. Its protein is CAWSAPSRQPQHF.

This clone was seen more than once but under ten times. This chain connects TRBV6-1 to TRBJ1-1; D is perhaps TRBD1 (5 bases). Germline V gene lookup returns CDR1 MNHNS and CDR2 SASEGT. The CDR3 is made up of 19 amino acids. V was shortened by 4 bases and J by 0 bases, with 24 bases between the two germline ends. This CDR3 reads CASSARPSMTVLMNTEAFF. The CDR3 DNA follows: TGTGCCAGCAGTGCCCGACCGAGTATGACAGTACTCATGAACACTGAAGCTTTCTTT.

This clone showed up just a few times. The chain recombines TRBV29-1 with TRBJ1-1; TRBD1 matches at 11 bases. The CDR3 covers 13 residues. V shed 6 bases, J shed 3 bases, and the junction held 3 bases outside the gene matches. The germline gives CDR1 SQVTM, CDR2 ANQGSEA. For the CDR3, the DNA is TGCAGCGTGGCGGGACAGGGGGACACTGAAGCTTTCTTT. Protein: CSVAGQGDTEAFF.

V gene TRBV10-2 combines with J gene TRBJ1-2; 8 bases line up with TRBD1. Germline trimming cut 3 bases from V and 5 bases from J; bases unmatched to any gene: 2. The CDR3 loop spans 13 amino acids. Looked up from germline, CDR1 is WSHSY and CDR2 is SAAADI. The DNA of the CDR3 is TGCGCCAGCAGTGAAGACAGGGGATATGGCTACACCTTC. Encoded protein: CASSEDRGYGYTF.

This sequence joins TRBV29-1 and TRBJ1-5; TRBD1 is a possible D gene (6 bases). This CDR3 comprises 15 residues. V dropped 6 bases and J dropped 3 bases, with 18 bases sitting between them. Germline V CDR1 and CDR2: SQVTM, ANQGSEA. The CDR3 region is CSVQVQVGANQPQHF. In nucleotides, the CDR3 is TGCAGCGTCCAGGTCCAGGTGGGGGCCAATCAGCCCCAGCATTTT.

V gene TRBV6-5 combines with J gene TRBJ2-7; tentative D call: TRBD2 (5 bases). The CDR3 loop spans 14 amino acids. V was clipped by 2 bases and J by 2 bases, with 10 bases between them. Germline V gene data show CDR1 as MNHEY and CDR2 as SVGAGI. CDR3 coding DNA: TGTGCCAGCAGTTACAGGAGCGGCCCCTACGAGCAGTACTTC. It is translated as CASSYRSGPYEQYF.

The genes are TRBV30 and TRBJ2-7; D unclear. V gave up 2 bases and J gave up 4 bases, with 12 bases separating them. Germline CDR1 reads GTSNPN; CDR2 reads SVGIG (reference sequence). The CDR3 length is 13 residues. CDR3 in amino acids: CAWSYSFLYEQYF. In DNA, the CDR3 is TGTGCCTGGAGTTACTCGTTCTTATACGAGCAGTACTTC.

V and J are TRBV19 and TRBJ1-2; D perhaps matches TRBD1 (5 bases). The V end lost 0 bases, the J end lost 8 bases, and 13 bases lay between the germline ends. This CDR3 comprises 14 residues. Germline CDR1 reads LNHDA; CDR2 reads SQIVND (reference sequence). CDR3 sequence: CASSIEGQGKGYTF. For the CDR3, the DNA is TGTGCCAGTAGTATAGAGGGTCAGGGCAAAGGCTACACCTTC.

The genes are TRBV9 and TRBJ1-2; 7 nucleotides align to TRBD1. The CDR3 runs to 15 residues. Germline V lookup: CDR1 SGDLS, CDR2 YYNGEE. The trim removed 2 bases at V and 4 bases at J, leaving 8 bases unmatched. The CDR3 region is CASSVEGALGYGYTF. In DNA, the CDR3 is TGTGCCAGCAGCGTGGAGGGGGCACTTGGCTATGGCTACACCTTC.

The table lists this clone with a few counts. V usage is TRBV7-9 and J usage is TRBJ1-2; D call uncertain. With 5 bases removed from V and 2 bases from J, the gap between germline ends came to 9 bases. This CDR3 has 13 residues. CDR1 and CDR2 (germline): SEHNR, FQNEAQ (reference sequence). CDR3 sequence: CASSRTGNYGYTF. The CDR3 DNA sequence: TGTGCCAGCAGCAGGACGGGAAACTATGGCTACACCTTC.

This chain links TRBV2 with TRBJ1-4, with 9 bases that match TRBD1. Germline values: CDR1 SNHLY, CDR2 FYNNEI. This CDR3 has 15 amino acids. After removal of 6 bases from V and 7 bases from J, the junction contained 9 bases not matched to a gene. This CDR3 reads CASSPQGARSEKLFF. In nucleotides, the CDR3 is TGTGCCAGCAGCCCACAGGGGGCCAGGAGTGAAAAACTGTTTTTT. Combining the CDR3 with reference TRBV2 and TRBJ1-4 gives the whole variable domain EPEVTQTPSHQVTQMGQEVILRCVPISNHLYFYWYRQILGQKVEFLVSFYNNEISEKSEIFDDQFSVERPDGSNFTLKIRSTKLEDSAMYFCASSPQGARSEKLFFGSGTQLSVL.

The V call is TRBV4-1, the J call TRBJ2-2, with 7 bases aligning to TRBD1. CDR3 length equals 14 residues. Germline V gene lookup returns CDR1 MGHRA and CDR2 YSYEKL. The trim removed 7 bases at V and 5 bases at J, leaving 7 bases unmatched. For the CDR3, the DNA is TGCGCCAGCACCTGGGACAGAGCAACCGGGGAGCTGTTTTTT. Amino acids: CASTWDRATGELFF.

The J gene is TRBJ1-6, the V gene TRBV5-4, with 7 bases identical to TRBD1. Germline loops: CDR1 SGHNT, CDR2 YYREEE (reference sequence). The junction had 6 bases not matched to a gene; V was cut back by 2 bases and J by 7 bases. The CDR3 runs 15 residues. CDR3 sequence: CASSFRDSLNSPLHF. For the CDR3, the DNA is TGTGCCAGCAGCTTCCGGGACAGTCTGAATTCACCCCTCCACTTT.